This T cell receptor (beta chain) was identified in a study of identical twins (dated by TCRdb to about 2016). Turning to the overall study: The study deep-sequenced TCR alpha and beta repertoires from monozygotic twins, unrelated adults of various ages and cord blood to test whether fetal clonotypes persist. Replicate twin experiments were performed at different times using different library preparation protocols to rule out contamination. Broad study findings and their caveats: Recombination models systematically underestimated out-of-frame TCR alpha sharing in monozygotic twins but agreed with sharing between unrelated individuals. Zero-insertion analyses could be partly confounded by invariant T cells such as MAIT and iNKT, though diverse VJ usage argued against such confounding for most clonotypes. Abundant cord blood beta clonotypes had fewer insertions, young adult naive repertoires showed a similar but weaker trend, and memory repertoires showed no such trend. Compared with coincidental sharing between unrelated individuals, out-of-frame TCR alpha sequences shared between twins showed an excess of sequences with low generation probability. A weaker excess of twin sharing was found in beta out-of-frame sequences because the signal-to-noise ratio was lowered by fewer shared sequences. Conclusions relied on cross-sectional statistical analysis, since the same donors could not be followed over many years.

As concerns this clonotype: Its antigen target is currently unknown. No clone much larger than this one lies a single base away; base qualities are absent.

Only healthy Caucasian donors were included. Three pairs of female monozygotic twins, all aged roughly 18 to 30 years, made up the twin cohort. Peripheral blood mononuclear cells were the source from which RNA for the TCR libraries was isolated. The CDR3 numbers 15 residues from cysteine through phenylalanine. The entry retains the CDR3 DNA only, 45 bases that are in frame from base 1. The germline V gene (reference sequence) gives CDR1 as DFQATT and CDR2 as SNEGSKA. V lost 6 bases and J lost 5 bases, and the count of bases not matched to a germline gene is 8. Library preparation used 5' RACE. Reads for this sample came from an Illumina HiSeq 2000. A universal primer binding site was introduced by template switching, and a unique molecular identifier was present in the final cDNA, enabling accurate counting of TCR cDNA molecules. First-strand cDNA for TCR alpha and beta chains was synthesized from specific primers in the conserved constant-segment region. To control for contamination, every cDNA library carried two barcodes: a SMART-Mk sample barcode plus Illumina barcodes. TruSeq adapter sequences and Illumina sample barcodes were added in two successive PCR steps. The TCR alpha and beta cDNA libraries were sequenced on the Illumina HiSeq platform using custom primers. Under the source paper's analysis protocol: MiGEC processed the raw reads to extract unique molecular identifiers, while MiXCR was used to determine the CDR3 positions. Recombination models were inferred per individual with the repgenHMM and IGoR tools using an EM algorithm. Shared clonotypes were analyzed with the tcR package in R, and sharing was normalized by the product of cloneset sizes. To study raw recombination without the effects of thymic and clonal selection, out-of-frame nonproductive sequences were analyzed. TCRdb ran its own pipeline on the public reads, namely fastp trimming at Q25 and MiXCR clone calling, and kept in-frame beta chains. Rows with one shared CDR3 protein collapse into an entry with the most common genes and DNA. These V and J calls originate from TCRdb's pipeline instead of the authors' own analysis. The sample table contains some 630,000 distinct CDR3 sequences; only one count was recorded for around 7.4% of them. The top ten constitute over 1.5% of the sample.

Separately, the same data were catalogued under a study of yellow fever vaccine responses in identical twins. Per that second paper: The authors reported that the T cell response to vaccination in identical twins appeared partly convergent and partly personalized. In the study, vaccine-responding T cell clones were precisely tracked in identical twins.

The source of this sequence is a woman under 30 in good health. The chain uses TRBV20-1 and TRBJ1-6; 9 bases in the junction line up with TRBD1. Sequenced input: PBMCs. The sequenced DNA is TGCAGTGCGAGCCGACAGGGGGTCAATAATTCACCCCTCCACTTT. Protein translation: CSASRQGVNNSPLHF.